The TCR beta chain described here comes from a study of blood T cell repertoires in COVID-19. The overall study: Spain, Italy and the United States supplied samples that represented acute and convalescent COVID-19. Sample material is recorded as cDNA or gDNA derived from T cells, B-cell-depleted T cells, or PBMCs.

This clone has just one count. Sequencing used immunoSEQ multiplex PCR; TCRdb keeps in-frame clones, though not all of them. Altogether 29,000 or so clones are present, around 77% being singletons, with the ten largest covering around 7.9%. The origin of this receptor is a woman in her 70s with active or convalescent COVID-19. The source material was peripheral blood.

The CDR3 loop is CASSDLRTLSSTDTQYF. CDR3 DNA sequence: TGTGCCAGCAGTGATCTTCGTACTCTGAGTAGCACAGATACGCAGTATTTT. V is TRBV6-1 and J is TRBJ2-3; no clear D. Per the germline V gene, CDR1 is MNHNS and CDR2 is SASEGT. The V end was cut by 3 bases, the J end by 0 bases, with 16 bases between. The CDR3 is 17 residues long.